This passage covers 27 T cell receptor beta chains from one sample sequenced in a study of T cell responses to AZD1222 COVID-19 vaccine. The data were produced by immunoSEQ multiplex PCR, yet TCRdb's version contains in-frame clones alone and is incomplete. This table has approximately 140,000 clones, about 93% appearing once. The sequencing here drew on peripheral blood, taken on day 0 of AZD1222 vaccination. These TCRs come from an adult in good health.

The V call is TRBV7-8, the J call TRBJ1-1, with a possible D match to TRBD1 (6 bases). This CDR3 contains 13 residues. V lost 3 bases and J lost 1, with 6 bases in between. Per the germline V gene, CDR1 is SGHVS and CDR2 is FQNEAQ. The CDR3 region has the DNA TGTGCCAGCAGCTTGACAGGGAACACTGAAGCTTTCTTT. This encodes CASSLTGNTEAFF.

The chain links TRBV28 to TRBJ2-1, with D unclear. Trimming pared 1 base from V and 8 bases from J, leaving 27 bases between. Germline values: CDR1 MDHEN, CDR2 SYDVKM. This CDR3 contains 19 residues. Here the CDR3 DNA reads TGTGCCAGCAGTTTATTTGTGGGCAGAATCCACCCCGGTAAGGATGAGCAGTTCTTC. Amino acid sequence: CASSLFVGRIHPGKDEQFF.

This clone was counted a single time. The V and J genes are TRBV10-1 and TRBJ1-3, with a weak D call TRBD1 (6 bases). The V gene lost 1 base and the J gene lost 4 bases, with 17 bases spanning the gap. This CDR3 is built from 17 residues. Germline lookup yields CDR1 WNHNN and CDR2 SYGVQD (reference sequence). CDR3 sequence (DNA): TGCGCCAGCAGTGAGTGGGGGGGCGTTGGTTCGGGAAACACCATATATTTT. Translated, it gives CASSEWGGVGSGNTIYF.

The chain recombines TRBV2 with TRBJ1-5; tentative D call: TRBD1 (5 bases). The CDR3 is 15 residues long. Germline CDR1 is SNHLY and CDR2 is FYNNEI. Trimming removed 5 bases from V and 2 bases from J, with 13 bases in between. Written as DNA, the CDR3 is TGTGCCAGCAGTCCGCAGGGTAGGGGCAATCAGCCCCAGCATTTT. Translation: CASSPQGRGNQPQHF.

The CDR3 bases are TGTGCCAGTAGCCTACAGGGGGCGTGGGAGACCCAGTACTTC. This encodes CASSLQGAWETQYF. The rearrangement links TRBV19 to TRBJ2-5, with TRBD1 matching 9 bases. The J segment lost 5 bases and the V segment lost 6 bases, leaving 7 bases of the junction unmatched. CDR1 and CDR2 (germline): LNHDA, SQIVND (reference sequence). CDR3 size: 14 residues.

This chain uses TRBV7-6 with TRBJ2-7, with 10 nucleotides matching TRBD2. Trimming removed 5 bases from V and 0 bases from J; junction bases left unmatched: 10. The CDR3 runs 17 residues. Germline V gene data show CDR1 as SGHVS and CDR2 as FNYEAQ. This CDR3 is CASSPPLAGDLSYEQYF. The DNA of the CDR3 is TGTGCCAGCAGCCCCCCCCTAGCGGGGGACCTCTCCTACGAGCAGTACTTC.

The chain couples TRBV7-8 to TRBJ2-7; D possibly corresponds to TRBD1 (5 bases). CDR3 size: 13 residues. Germline CDR1 reads SGHVS; CDR2 reads FQNEAQ. V was cut by 3 bases and J by 4 bases, with 10 bases left in between. The CDR3 is CASSFKRQYEQYF. The CDR3 DNA follows: TGTGCCAGCAGCTTTAAGCGACAGTACGAGCAGTACTTC.

V is TRBV2 and J is TRBJ1-1, with D tentatively TRBD1 (6 bases). Germline-derived CDR1 and CDR2 are SNHLY and FYNNEI. Deletions cut 7 bases from V and 5 bases from J, with 17 bases between. This CDR3 has 14 amino acids. The CDR3 DNA is TGTGCCAGCACCTTACAGGGCGTTGGGACTGAAGCTTTCTTT. Amino acid sequence: CASTLQGVGTEAFF.

This clone was recorded once. The chain combines TRBV6-2 or TRBV6-3 with TRBJ1-4, with a weak D call TRBD1 (6 bases). Germline-derived CDR1 and CDR2 are MNHEY and SVGEGT. V dropped 5 bases and J dropped 7 bases, with 17 bases sitting between them. The CDR3 contains 15 residues. The CDR3 DNA sequence: TGTGCCAGCAGTCCCGCTCAGGGGAGAGGTGAAAAACTGTTTTTT. This translates into CASSPAQGRGEKLFF.

J is TRBJ1-2 and V is TRBV18; 8 bases map to TRBD1. V shed 4 bases, J shed 7 bases, and the junction held 5 bases outside the gene matches. The CDR3 totals 13 residues. The V gene's germline CDR1 is KGHSH and CDR2 LQKENI. DNA for the CDR3: TGTGCCAGCTCACAATCGGACAGGGTTGGCTACACCTTC. Protein: CASSQSDRVGYTF.

V is TRBV6-2 or TRBV6-3 and J is TRBJ1-5, with no clear D. The CDR3 contains 14 residues. Trimming took 2 bases from V and 6 from J, leaving 11 bases between them. Germline assignment: CDR1 MNHEY and CDR2 SVGEGT. The CDR3: CASSYRGVGQPQHF. In nucleotides, the CDR3 is TGTGCCAGCAGTTACCGGGGAGTTGGTCAGCCCCAGCATTTT.

The chain recombines TRBV4-3 with TRBJ1-2; 7 bases fit TRBD1. V was pared by 1 base and J by 1 base, with 6 bases of the junction left unmatched. The germline CDR1 and CDR2 sequences are LGHNA and YSLEER. The CDR3 covers 16 residues. CDR3 DNA: TGCGCCAGCAGCCAAGCCAGAGACAGGGTTAACTATGGCTACACCTTC. Encoded protein: CASSQARDRVNYGYTF.

This clone was seen a handful of times. This chain connects TRBV5-1 to TRBJ2-7; 12 bases are a match to TRBD2. The V gene end was trimmed by 4 bases and the J gene end by 1 base; junction bases not matched to a gene: 6. CDR1 SGHRS and CDR2 YFSETQ come from the germline V gene. The CDR3 extends over 16 amino acids. The CDR3 DNA sequence: TGCGCCAGCAGCGGAAGGACTAGCGGGGCATCCTACGAGCAGTACTTC. It specifies CASSGRTSGASYEQYF.

This clone was picked up one time. The V and J genes are TRBV5-1 and TRBJ2-1; 7 nucleotides match TRBD2. V shed 2 bases, J shed 4 bases, and the junction held 12 bases outside the gene matches. Germline V CDR1 and CDR2: SGHRS, YFSETQ. The CDR3 sequence is 17 residues long. CDR3 in amino acids: CASSFPVMGGGYNEQFF. The CDR3 coding sequence is TGCGCCAGCAGCTTCCCCGTCATGGGCGGGGGATACAATGAGCAGTTCTTC.

This clone has a handful of counts. V gene TRBV28 combines with J gene TRBJ2-5, with 8 positions matching TRBD1. CDR3 length: 13 residues. Germline V gives CDR1 MDHEN, CDR2 SYDVKM. V lost 5 bases to trimming and J lost 11 bases; unmatched junction nucleotides: 10. Here the CDR3 reads CASSPGQGGRQYF. DNA of the CDR3: TGTGCCAGCAGTCCCGGACAGGGCGGGCGTCAGTACTTC. The full variable domain, in which reference TRBV28 and TRBJ2-5 provide the parts outside the CDR3, is DVKVTQSSRYLVKRTGEKVFLECVQDMDHENMFWYRQDPGLGLRLIYFSYDVKMKEKGDIPEGYSVSREKKERFSLILESASTNQTSMYLCASSPGQGGRQYFGPGTRLLVL.

This chain links TRBV2 with TRBJ1-3; D is unresolved. V shed 4 bases and J shed 4 bases, with 8 bases lying between them. Germline V CDR1 and CDR2: SNHLY, FYNNEI. CDR3 size: 13 residues. The CDR3 protein is CASSASRGNTIYF. The CDR3 bases are TGTGCCAGCAGTGCGAGTAGGGGAAACACCATATATTTT.

The DNA for the CDR3 is TGTGCCAGCAGCCTCGGAAGCGGGGGGATAAAAGAGACCCAGTACTTC. This sequence encodes CASSLGSGGIKETQYF. The rearrangement links TRBV3-1 (or the pseudogene TRBV3-2) to TRBJ2-5, with 9 bases fitting TRBD2. CDR3 size: 16 residues. The trim removed 4 bases at V and 3 bases at J, leaving 9 bases unmatched. The V gene's germline CDR1 is LGHDT and CDR2 YNNKEL (reference sequence).

The chain recombines TRBV7-9 with TRBJ2-5; D possibly corresponds to TRBD2 (7 bases). V shed 5 bases and J shed 4 bases, with 17 bases lying between them. The CDR3 sequence is 15 residues long. The germline V gene encodes CDR1 SEHNR and CDR2 FQNEAQ (reference sequence). This CDR3 is CASSPAQGGGETQYF. CDR3 in DNA: TGTGCCAGCAGCCCCGCCCAAGGGGGGGGAGAGACCCAGTACTTC.

V is TRBV5-4 and J is TRBJ2-7, with TRBD2 identical over 8 bases. Germline V gives CDR1 SGHNT, CDR2 YYREEE (reference sequence). The ends lost 4 bases at V and 0 bases at J; junction bases unmatched: 6. The CDR3 is made up of 15 amino acids. The CDR3 reads CASSLAGPSSYEQYF. In DNA, the CDR3 is TGTGCCAGCAGCCTAGCGGGTCCGAGCTCCTACGAGCAGTACTTC. Filled out from reference TRBV5-4 and TRBJ2-7, the complete variable domain reads ETGVTQSPTHLIKTRGQQVTLRCSSQSGHNTVSWYQQALGQGPQFIFQYYREEENGRGNFPPRFSGLQFPNYSSELNVNALELDDSALYLCASSLAGPSSYEQYFGPGTRLTVT.

The rearrangement links TRBV7-2 to TRBJ1-2, with a possible D match to TRBD1 (6 bases). The CDR3 is 15 amino acids. Germline-derived CDR1 and CDR2 are SGHTA and FQGNSA. V dropped 6 bases and J dropped 0 bases, with 14 bases sitting between them. The CDR3 DNA follows: TGTGCCAGCAGGCTGGGGGGCGGAGCTAACTATGGCTACACCTTC. This codes for CASRLGGGANYGYTF.

The V call is TRBV12-3 or TRBV12-4, the J call TRBJ1-4; 8 bases fit TRBD1. The CDR3 runs 13 residues. V lost 8 bases and J lost 10; bases outside the gene matches: 9. CDR3 sequence: CASGRTGPAKLFF. The CDR3 DNA sequence: TGTGCCAGCGGAAGGACAGGGCCTGCAAAACTGTTTTTT.

The chain joins TRBV18 to TRBJ1-1; D might be TRBD1 (5 bases). The CDR3 is made up of 14 amino acids. Trimming took off 5 bases at V and 6 bases at J, with 16 bases between the two ends. Germline CDR1 and CDR2: KGHSH and LQKENI. The CDR3 coding sequence is TGTGCCAGCTCAGAGACGACAGTTTCGCCTGAAGCTTTCTTT. Translated, it gives CASSETTVSPEAFF.

The V and J genes are TRBV15 and TRBJ1-4; 7 bases match TRBD1. The V segment lost 1 base and the J segment 8 bases; nucleotides outside the gene matches: 7. The germline V gene encodes CDR1 LNHNV and CDR2 YYDKDF (reference sequence). The length of the CDR3 is 15 residues. The CDR3 loop is CATSRVSQGGEKLFF. As DNA, the CDR3 is TGTGCCACCAGCAGAGTATCCCAGGGGGGCGAAAAACTGTTTTTT.

V usage is TRBV7-2 and J usage is TRBJ2-1; tentatively, D is TRBD2 (5 bases). The CDR3 length is 14 residues. Germline lookup yields CDR1 SGHTA and CDR2 FQGNSA. V was cut by 4 bases and J by 8 bases, with 15 bases left in between. The CDR3 nucleotides read TGTGCCAGCAGCTATCTTATGAGGGAAGATGAGCAGTTCTTC. Encoded protein: CASSYLMREDEQFF.

The V gene is TRBV12-3 or TRBV12-4, the J gene TRBJ1-3; no firm D call. The CDR3 is made up of 12 amino acids. V was trimmed by 1 base and J by 4 bases, leaving 2 bases between them. CDR3 loop: CASSLGGNTIYF. The CDR3 region has the DNA TGTGCCAGCAGTTTAGGAGGAAACACCATATATTTT.

This chain connects TRBV6-1 to TRBJ1-1, with TRBD1 matching over 11 bases. Germline CDR1 and CDR2: MNHNS and SASEGT. V lost 1 base, J lost 4 bases, and 2 bases stayed unmatched. This CDR3 is 15 amino acids long. The CDR3 reads CASSEGGTGGTEAFF. Here the CDR3 DNA reads TGTGCCAGCAGTGAAGGGGGGACAGGGGGCACTGAAGCTTTCTTT.

The chain combines TRBV27 with TRBJ2-5; tentatively, D is TRBD2 (5 bases). The CDR3 loop spans 13 amino acids. The V end lost 6 bases, the J end lost 5 bases, and 13 bases lay between the germline ends. The germline gives CDR1 MNHEY, CDR2 SMNVEV (reference sequence). The CDR3 loop reads CASSPAAGETQYF. The CDR3 DNA is TGTGCCAGCAGCCCCGCGGCGGGTGAGACCCAGTACTTC.